Listed below are T cell receptor beta chains from one sample, sequenced in a study of blood T cells in healthy people across ages. In TCRdb, the 5' RACE reads were re-called with MiXCR into one record per CDR3 protein. The table lists about 2 million distinct CDR3 sequences, around 48% of them singletons. Input material: blood. These receptors were collected from a woman between 40 and 55 years old in good health. Each CDR3 is given with its conserved first and last residue. Each record gives: D gene, J gene, CDR3 length, V gene, clone size, CDR3 protein, CDR3 DNA. A D gene is named only where the DNA matches it firmly. Only part of the rows carry a size: once, few, many, or a class if the clone is expanded.

D: -
J: TRBJ1-2
length: 15
V: TRBV6-2/TRBV6-3
size: few
CDR3: CASIGQAVSTAGYTF
DNA: TGTGCCAGCATAGGGCAGGCAGTTTCTACCGCTGGCTACACCTTC

D: -
J: TRBJ1-2
length: 13
V: TRBV28
size: -
CDR3: CASYQGGKYGYTF
DNA: TGTGCCAGTTACCAGGGAGGGAAATATGGCTACACCTTC

D: TRBD1
J: TRBJ2-7
length: 16
V: TRBV6-5
size: -
CDR3: CASSYTSGGARREQYF
DNA: TGTGCCAGCAGTTACACTTCAGGGGGCGCGCGGCGGGAGCAGTACTTC

D: -
J: TRBJ2-3
length: 14
V: TRBV20-1
size: few
CDR3: CSAPSQPGTDTQYF
DNA: TGCAGTGCTCCAAGCCAGCCGGGCACAGATACGCAGTATTTT

D: TRBD1
J: TRBJ2-3
length: 14
V: TRBV29-1
size: few
CDR3: CSGRQGVIADTQYF
DNA: TGCAGCGGACGACAGGGGGTCATCGCAGATACGCAGTATTTT

D: TRBD1
J: TRBJ1-2
length: 14
V: TRBV28
size: -
CDR3: CASSPGGAHCGYTF
DNA: TGTGCCAGCAGTCCAGGGGGCGCGCACTGTGGCTACACCTTC

D: -
J: TRBJ1-2
length: 13
V: TRBV14
size: -
CDR3: CASSQQGIGGYTF
DNA: TGTGCCAGCAGCCAACAGGGAATCGGTGGCTACACCTTC

D: -
J: TRBJ1-2
length: 14
V: TRBV7-3
size: few
CDR3: CASSLGARTDGYTF
DNA: TGTGCCAGCAGCTTAGGTGCGCGGACAGATGGCTACACCTTC

D: TRBD2
J: TRBJ2-3
length: 18
V: TRBV6-2/TRBV6-3
size: few
CDR3: CASSYSQLSGGPTDTQYF
DNA: TGTGCCAGCAGTTACTCCCAATTGAGCGGGGGGCCCACAGATACGCAGTATTTT

D: TRBD2
J: TRBJ2-5
length: 16
V: TRBV9
size: -
CDR3: CASSVAGGGFQETQYF
DNA: TGTGCCAGCAGCGTAGCAGGCGGGGGGTTCCAAGAGACCCAGTACTTC

D: -
J: TRBJ2-1
length: 15
V: TRBV29-1
size: few
CDR3: CSVEDSQKTNNEQFF
DNA: TGCAGCGTTGAAGATTCCCAGAAGACAAACAATGAGCAGTTCTTC

D: -
J: TRBJ2-5
length: 14
V: TRBV11-2
size: -
CDR3: CASSIWTDQETQYF
DNA: TGTGCCAGCAGCATTTGGACAGATCAAGAGACCCAGTACTTC

D: -
J: TRBJ2-7
length: 12
V: TRBV20-1
size: few
CDR3: CSARHPVYEQYF
DNA: TGCAGTGCTAGACACCCAGTCTACGAGCAGTACTTC

D: -
J: TRBJ1-5
length: 13
V: TRBV14
size: -
CDR3: CASSQYSNQPQHF
DNA: TGTGCCAGCAGCCAGTATAGCAATCAGCCCCAGCATTTT

D: TRBD1
J: TRBJ2-7
length: 15
V: TRBV7-2
size: -
CDR3: CASSAWDRASYEQYF
DNA: TGTGCCAGCAGCGCATGGGACAGGGCCTCCTACGAGCAGTACTTC

D: TRBD1
J: TRBJ2-7
length: 15
V: TRBV7-2
size: -
CDR3: CASSSQRTGSYEQYF
DNA: TGTGCCAGCAGCTCGCAACGGACAGGGTCGTACGAGCAGTACTTC

D: -
J: TRBJ1-5
length: 17
V: TRBV3-1
size: -
CDR3: CASSPSPVTDSNQPQHF
DNA: TGTGCCAGCAGCCCATCTCCAGTGACGGATAGCAATCAGCCCCAGCATTTT

D: TRBD2
J: TRBJ2-4
length: 17
V: TRBV7-3
size: -
CDR3: CASSPALAGVAKNIQYF
DNA: TGTGCCAGCAGCCCCGCCTTAGCGGGAGTGGCCAAAAACATTCAGTACTTC

D: -
J: TRBJ1-5
length: 13
V: TRBV10-3
size: -
CDR3: CAIYRVSNQPQHF
DNA: TGTGCCATCTACAGGGTTAGCAATCAGCCCCAGCATTTT

D: TRBD1
J: TRBJ1-5
length: 14
V: TRBV28
size: -
CDR3: CASDLGQGRQPQHF
DNA: TGTGCCAGCGATTTAGGACAGGGGCGTCAGCCCCAGCATTTT

D: -
J: TRBJ1-4
length: 15
V: TRBV3-1
size: once
CDR3: CASSQAGIRREKLFF
DNA: TGTGCCAGCAGCCAAGCCGGGATTCGACGGGAAAAACTGTTTTTT

D: TRBD2
J: TRBJ2-1
length: 17
V: TRBV28
size: -
CDR3: CASSSPSTGTTRNEQFF
DNA: TGTGCCAGCAGTTCCCCTTCCACCGGGACTACGAGGAATGAGCAGTTCTTC

D: -
J: TRBJ2-3
length: 14
V: TRBV20-1
size: -
CDR3: CSAREGGPTDTQYF
DNA: TGCAGTGCTCGCGAGGGGGGGCCCACGGATACGCAGTATTTT

D: TRBD1
J: TRBJ1-2
length: 14
V: TRBV28
size: -
CDR3: CASSQTGQGRGYTF
DNA: TGTGCCAGCAGCCAAACGGGACAGGGGCGGGGCTACACCTTC

D: -
J: TRBJ1-4
length: 17
V: TRBV4-1
size: -
CDR3: CASSQDQSGTTNEKLFF
DNA: TGCGCCAGCAGCCAAGATCAATCCGGGACAACTAATGAAAAACTGTTTTTT

D: TRBD2
J: TRBJ2-5
length: 16
V: TRBV7-2
size: -
CDR3: CASSPTAAGGVETQYF
DNA: TGTGCCAGCAGCCCTACGGCTGCGGGGGGCGTAGAGACCCAGTACTTC

D: -
J: TRBJ2-5
length: 17
V: TRBV24-1
size: -
CDR3: CATSDSRTGGTGNEQYF
DNA: TGTGCCACCAGTGATTCCCGTACCGGGGGTACGGGAAATGAGCAGTACTTC

D: -
J: TRBJ2-1
length: 14
V: TRBV20-1
size: -
CDR3: CSADVPGGVNEQFF
DNA: TGCAGTGCTGATGTGCCGGGTGGGGTCAATGAGCAGTTCTTC

D: -
J: TRBJ2-3
length: 12
V: TRBV5-1
size: few
CDR3: CASSWKKDTQYF
DNA: TGCGCCAGCAGCTGGAAGAAAGATACGCAGTATTTT

D: TRBD1
J: TRBJ1-2
length: 19
V: TRBV18
size: few
CDR3: CASSPTRSLDRGRAFGYTF
DNA: TGTGCCAGCTCACCCACGCGTTCCTTGGACAGGGGGCGAGCTTTTGGCTACACCTTC

D: TRBD1
J: TRBJ2-7
length: 14
V: TRBV4-2
size: -
CDR3: CASSQVGQGSEQYF
DNA: TGTGCCAGCAGCCAAGTAGGACAGGGAAGCGAGCAGTACTTC

D: -
J: TRBJ1-1
length: 15
V: TRBV12-3/TRBV12-4
size: -
CDR3: CASSPISGRNTEAFF
DNA: TGTGCCAGCAGTCCGATTTCCGGAAGAAATACTGAAGCTTTCTTT

D: -
J: TRBJ2-3
length: 12
V: TRBV20-1
size: once
CDR3: CSARRDFGTQYF
DNA: TGCAGTGCTCGCCGGGACTTTGGTACGCAGTATTTT

D: TRBD1
J: TRBJ2-5
length: 15
V: TRBV12-5
size: -
CDR3: CASGLGRQGQETQYF
DNA: TGTGCTAGTGGTTTGGGAAGACAGGGGCAAGAGACCCAGTACTTC

D: -
J: TRBJ2-7
length: 14
V: TRBV10-3
size: few
CDR3: CAISESEAPYEQYF
DNA: TGTGCCATCAGTGAGTCAGAAGCGCCCTACGAGCAGTACTTC

D: TRBD2
J: TRBJ2-3
length: 16
V: TRBV10-3
size: few
CDR3: CAISPGTSFSGGYQYF
DNA: TGTGCCATCAGCCCCGGGACTAGCTTTTCCGGGGGTTATCAGTATTTT

D: -
J: TRBJ2-2
length: 14
V: TRBV20-1
size: -
CDR3: CSARQALNTGELFF
DNA: TGCAGTGCTAGACAGGCCTTGAACACCGGGGAGCTGTTTTTT

D: -
J: TRBJ2-3
length: 14
V: TRBV20-1
size: -
CDR3: CSAIGGRRTDTQYF
DNA: TGCAGTGCTATTGGGGGACGAAGGACAGATACGCAGTATTTT

D: -
J: TRBJ2-4
length: 15
V: TRBV4-3
size: few
CDR3: CASSQTGQGLGEQYF
DNA: TGCGCCAGCAGCCAAACCGGACAGGGACTAGGGGAGCAGTACTTC

D: -
J: TRBJ2-7
length: 13
V: TRBV6-2/TRBV6-3
size: few
CDR3: CASSAGPTYEQYF
DNA: TGTGCCAGCAGTGCAGGACCGACCTACGAGCAGTACTTC

D: TRBD1
J: TRBJ2-5
length: 14
V: TRBV20-1
size: few
CDR3: CSAPPQGARETQYF
DNA: TGCAGTGCCCCGCCACAGGGGGCGCGGGAGACCCAGTACTTC

D: TRBD2
J: TRBJ2-5
length: 17
V: TRBV5-1
size: -
CDR3: CASSPGLAGIPQETQYF
DNA: TGCGCCAGCAGCCCGGGACTAGCGGGGATACCTCAAGAGACCCAGTACTTC

D: TRBD1
J: TRBJ2-7
length: 16
V: TRBV24-1
size: -
CDR3: CATSDLRAGGVYEQYF
DNA: TGTGCCACCAGTGATTTGCGGGCAGGGGGCGTCTACGAGCAGTACTTC

D: TRBD1
J: TRBJ2-5
length: 15
V: TRBV6-5
size: -
CDR3: CASRSDRGRGETQYF
DNA: TGTGCCAGCAGGTCCGACAGGGGGCGAGGGGAGACCCAGTACTTC

D: -
J: TRBJ2-5
length: 13
V: TRBV5-1
size: few
CDR3: CASTRPGEETQYF
DNA: TGCGCCAGCACCCGGCCAGGGGAAGAGACCCAGTACTTC

D: TRBD1
J: TRBJ2-5
length: 14
V: TRBV20-1
size: -
CDR3: CSASIQGASETQYF
DNA: TGCAGTGCTAGCATACAGGGGGCGAGTGAGACCCAGTACTTC

D: -
J: TRBJ2-3
length: 15
V: TRBV29-1
size: -
CDR3: CSVEVREAGTDTQYF
DNA: TGCAGCGTTGAAGTCAGGGAGGCGGGCACAGATACGCAGTATTTT

D: -
J: TRBJ2-3
length: 14
V: TRBV6-5
size: -
CDR3: CASSYRGPTDTQYF
DNA: TGTGCCAGCAGTTATAGGGGACCCACAGATACGCAGTATTTT

D: -
J: TRBJ2-7
length: 16
V: TRBV7-8
size: -
CDR3: CASSPREDGGSYEQYF
DNA: TGTGCCAGCAGCCCCCGGGAAGACGGTGGCTCCTACGAGCAGTACTTC

D: -
J: TRBJ2-3
length: 17
V: TRBV10-3
size: few
CDR3: CAISESTSWLSTDTQYF
DNA: TGTGCCATCAGTGAGTCAACTTCTTGGCTCAGCACAGATACGCAGTATTTT